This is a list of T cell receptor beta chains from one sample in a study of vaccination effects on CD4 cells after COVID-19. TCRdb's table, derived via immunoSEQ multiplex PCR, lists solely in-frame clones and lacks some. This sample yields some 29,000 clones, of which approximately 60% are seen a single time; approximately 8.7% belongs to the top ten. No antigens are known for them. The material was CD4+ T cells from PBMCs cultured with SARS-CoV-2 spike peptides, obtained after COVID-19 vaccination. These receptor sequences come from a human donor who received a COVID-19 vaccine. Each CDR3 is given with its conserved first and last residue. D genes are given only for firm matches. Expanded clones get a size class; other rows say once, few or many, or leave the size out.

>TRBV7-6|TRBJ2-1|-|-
TGTGCCAGCAGCTTAGGTGGCGGGGTCAGCAATGAGCAGTTCTTC
CASSLGGGVSNEQFF
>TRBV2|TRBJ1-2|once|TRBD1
TGTGCCAGCAGGGACACAGGGGGCGTAGGGTATGGCTACACCTTC
CASRDTGGVGYGYTF
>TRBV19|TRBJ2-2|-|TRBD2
TGTGCCAGTAGTGGGGCGGGAGGGGCCGGGGAGCTGTTTTTT
CASSGAGGAGELFF
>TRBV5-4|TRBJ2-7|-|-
TGTGCCAGCAGCTTAGACGGGATCTACGAGCAGTACTTC
CASSLDGIYEQYF
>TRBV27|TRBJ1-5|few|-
TGTGCCAGCAGTGGACCCCCGGGAATAAGCAATCAGCCCCAGCATTTT
CASSGPPGISNQPQHF
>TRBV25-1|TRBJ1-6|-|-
TGTGCCAGCAGAGTGGAGGGGGGATATTCACCCCTCCACTTT
CASRVEGGYSPLHF
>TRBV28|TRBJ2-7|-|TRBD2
TGTGCCAGCAGTTTATCTCTACAAGGGACTAGCTTGCGCTACGAGCAGTACTTC
CASSLSLQGTSLRYEQYF
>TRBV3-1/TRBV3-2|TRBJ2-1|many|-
TGTGCCAGCAGCCGATCGGACTCCGCTTTGGCCAATGAGCAGTTCTTC
CASSRSDSALANEQFF
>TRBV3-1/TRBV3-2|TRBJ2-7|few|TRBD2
TGTGCCAGCAGCAGCGGACTAGCGGGGGTCGAGCAGTACTTC
CASSSGLAGVEQYF
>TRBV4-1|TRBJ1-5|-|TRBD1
TGCGCCAGCAGCTCCGGGACAGGGGGCGCGCAAAGGAATCAGCCCCAGCATTTT
CASSSGTGGAQRNQPQHF
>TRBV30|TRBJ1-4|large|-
TGTGCCTGGAGTGAATCGACTAATGAAAAACTGTTTTTT
CAWSESTNEKLFF
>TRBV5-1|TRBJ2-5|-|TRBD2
TGCGCCAGCAGCTTGGGTAGCGGGGAGACGGGAGAGACCCAGTACTTC
CASSLGSGETGETQYF